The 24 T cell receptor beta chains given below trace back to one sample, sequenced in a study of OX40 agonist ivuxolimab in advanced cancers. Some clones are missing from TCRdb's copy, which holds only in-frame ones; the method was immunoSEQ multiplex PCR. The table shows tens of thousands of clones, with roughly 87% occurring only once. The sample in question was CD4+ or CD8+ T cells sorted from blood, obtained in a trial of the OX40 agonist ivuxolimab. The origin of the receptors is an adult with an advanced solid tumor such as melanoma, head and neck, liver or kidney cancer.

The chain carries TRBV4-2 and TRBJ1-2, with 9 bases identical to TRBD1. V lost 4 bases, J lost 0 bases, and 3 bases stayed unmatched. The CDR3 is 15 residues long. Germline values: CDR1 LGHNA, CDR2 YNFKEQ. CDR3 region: CASSLGQGTNYGYTF. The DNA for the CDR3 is TGTGCCAGCAGCCTTGGACAGGGGACTAACTATGGCTACACCTTC.

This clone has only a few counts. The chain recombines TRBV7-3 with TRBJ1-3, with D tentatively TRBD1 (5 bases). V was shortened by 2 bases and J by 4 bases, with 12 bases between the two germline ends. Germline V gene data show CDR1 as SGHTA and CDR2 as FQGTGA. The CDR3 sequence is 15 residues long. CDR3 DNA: TGTGCCAGCAGCTTATTGAGGGGTTCGGGAAACACCATATATTTT. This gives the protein CASSLLRGSGNTIYF.

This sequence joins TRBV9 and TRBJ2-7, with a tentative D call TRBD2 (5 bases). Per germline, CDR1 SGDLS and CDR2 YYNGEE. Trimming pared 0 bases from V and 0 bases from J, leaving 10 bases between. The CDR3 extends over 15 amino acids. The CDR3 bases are TGTGCCAGCAGCGTAGAGGGAGTCACCTCCTACGAGCAGTACTTC. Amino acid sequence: CASSVEGVTSYEQYF.

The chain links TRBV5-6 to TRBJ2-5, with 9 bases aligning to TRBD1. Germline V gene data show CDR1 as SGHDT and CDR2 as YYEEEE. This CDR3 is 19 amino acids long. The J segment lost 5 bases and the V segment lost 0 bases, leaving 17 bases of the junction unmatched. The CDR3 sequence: CASSLEGYGTGLVHETQYF. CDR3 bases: TGTGCCAGCAGCTTGGAGGGGTACGGGACAGGGTTAGTCCATGAGACCCAGTACTTC.

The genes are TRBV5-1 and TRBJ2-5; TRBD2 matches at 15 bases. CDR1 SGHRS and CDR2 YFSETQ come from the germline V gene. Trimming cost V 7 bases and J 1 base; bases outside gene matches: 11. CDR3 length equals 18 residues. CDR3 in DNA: TGCGCCAGCTCCACCCCCGGGACTAGCGGGAGGTCCCAAGAGACCCAGTACTTC. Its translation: CASSTPGTSGRSQETQYF. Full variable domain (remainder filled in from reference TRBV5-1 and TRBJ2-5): KAGVTQTPRYLIKTRGQQVTLSCSPISGHRSVSWYQQTPGQGLQFLFEYFSETQRNKGNFPGRFSGRQFSNSRSEMNVSTLELGDSALYLCASSTPGTSGRSQETQYFGPGTRLLVL.

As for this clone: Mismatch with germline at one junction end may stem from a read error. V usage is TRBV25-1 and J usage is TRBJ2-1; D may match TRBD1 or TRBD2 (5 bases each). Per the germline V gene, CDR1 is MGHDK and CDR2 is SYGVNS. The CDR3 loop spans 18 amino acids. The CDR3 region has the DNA TGTGCCGGCAGCCAGAGGGGCGGAAGGTACTTAACCTACAATGAGCAGTTCTTC. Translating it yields CAGSQRGGRYLTYNEQFF. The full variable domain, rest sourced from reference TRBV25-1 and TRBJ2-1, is EADIYQTPRYLVIGTGKKITLECSQTMGHDKMYWYQQDPGMELHLIHYSYGVNSTEKGDLSSESTVSRIRTEHFPLTLESARPSHTSQYLCAGSQRGGRYLTYNEQFFGPGTRLTVL.

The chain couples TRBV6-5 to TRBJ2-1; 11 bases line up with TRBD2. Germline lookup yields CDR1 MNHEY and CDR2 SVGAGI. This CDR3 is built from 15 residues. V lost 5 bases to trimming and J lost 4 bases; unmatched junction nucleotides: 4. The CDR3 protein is CASSISGRAYNEQFF. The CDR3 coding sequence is TGTGCCAGCAGTATTAGCGGGAGGGCGTACAATGAGCAGTTCTTC.

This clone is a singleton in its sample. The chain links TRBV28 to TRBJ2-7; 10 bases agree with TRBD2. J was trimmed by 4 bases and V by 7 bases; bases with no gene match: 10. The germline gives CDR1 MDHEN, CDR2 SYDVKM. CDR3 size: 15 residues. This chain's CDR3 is CASNNGLAGDYEQYF. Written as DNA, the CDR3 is TGTGCCAGCAATAATGGGCTAGCGGGAGATTACGAGCAGTACTTC.

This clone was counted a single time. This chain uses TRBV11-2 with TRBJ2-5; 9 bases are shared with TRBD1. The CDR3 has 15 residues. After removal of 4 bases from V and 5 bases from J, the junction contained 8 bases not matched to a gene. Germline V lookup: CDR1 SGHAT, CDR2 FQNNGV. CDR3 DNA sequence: TGTGCCAGCAGCTGGGGGACAGGGATCTTGGAGACCCAGTACTTC. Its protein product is CASSWGTGILETQYF.

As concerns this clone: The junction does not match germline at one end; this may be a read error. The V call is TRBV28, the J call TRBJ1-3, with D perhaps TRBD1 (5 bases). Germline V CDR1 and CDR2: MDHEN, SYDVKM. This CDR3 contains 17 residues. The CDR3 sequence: CASSYYFRAGTGNTIYF. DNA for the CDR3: TGTGCCAGCAGTTATTATTTTCGGGCGGGGACTGGGAACACCATATATTTT.

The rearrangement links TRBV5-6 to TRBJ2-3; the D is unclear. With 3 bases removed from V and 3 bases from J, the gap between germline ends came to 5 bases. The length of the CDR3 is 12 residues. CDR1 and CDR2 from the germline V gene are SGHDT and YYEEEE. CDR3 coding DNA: TGTGCCAGCAGCTCCGGAACAGATACGCAGTATTTT. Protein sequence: CASSSGTDTQYF.

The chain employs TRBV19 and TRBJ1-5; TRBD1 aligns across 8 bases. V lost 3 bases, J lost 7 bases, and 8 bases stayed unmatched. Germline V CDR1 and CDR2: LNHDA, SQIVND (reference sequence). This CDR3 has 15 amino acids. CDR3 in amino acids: CASSIFGRGLQPQHF. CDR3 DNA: TGTGCCAGTAGTATTTTCGGCAGGGGGCTGCAGCCCCAGCATTTT.

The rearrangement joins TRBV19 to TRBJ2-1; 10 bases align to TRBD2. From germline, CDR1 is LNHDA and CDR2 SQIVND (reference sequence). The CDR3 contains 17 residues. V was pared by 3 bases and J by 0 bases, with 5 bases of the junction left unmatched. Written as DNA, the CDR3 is TGTGCCAGTAGTATGGCCAGCGGGAGGGCCTCCTACAATGAGCAGTTCTTC. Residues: CASSMASGRASYNEQFF. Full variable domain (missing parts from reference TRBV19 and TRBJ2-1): DGGITQSPKYLFRKEGQNVTLSCEQNLNHDAMYWYRQDPGQGLRLIYYSQIVNDFQKGDIAEGYSVSREKKESFPLTVTSAQKNPTAFYLCASSMASGRASYNEQFFGPGTRLTVL.

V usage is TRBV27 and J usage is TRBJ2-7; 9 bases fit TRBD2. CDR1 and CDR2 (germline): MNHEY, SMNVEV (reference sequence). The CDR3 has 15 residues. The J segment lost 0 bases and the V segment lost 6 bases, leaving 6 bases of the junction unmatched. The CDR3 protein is CASSPTSGSSYEQYF. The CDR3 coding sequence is TGTGCCAGCAGCCCGACTAGCGGAAGCTCCTACGAGCAGTACTTC.

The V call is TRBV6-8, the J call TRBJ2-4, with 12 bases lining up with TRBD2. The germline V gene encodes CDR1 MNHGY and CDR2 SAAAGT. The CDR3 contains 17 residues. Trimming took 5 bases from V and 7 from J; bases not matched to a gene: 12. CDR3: CASSTRLAGGPRNIQYF. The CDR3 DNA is TGTGCCAGCAGTACACGCCTAGCGGGAGGGCCCCGGAACATTCAGTACTTC.

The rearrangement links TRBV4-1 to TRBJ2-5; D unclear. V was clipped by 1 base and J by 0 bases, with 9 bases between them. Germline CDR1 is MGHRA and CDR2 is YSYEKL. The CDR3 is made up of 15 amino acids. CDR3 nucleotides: TGCGCCAGCAGCCAAGCACAGATGTACCAAGAGACCCAGTACTTC. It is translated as CASSQAQMYQETQYF.

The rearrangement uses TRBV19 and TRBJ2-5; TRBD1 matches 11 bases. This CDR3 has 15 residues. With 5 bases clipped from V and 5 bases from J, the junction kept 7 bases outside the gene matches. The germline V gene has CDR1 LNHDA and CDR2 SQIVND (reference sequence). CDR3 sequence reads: CASSPRTGGLETQYF. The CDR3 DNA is TGTGCCAGTAGTCCCAGGACAGGGGGCTTGGAGACCCAGTACTTC.

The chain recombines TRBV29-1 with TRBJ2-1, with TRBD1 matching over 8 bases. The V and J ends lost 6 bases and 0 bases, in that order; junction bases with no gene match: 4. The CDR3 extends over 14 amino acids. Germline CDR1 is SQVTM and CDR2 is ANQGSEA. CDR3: CSVEGQASYNEQFF. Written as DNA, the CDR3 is TGCAGCGTGGAGGGACAGGCCTCCTACAATGAGCAGTTCTTC.

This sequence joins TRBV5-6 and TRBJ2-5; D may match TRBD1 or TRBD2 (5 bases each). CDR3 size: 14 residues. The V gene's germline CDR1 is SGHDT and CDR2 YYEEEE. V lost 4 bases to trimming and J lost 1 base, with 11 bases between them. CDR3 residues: CASSKGTVQETQYF. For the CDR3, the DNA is TGTGCCAGCAGCAAAGGGACGGTCCAAGAGACCCAGTACTTC.

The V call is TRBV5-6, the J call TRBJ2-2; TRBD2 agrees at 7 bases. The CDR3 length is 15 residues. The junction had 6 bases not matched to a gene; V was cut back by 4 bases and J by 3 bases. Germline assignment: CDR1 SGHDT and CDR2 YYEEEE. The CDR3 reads CASSAGGRDTGELFF. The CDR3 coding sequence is TGTGCCAGCAGCGCCGGTGGGAGGGACACCGGGGAGCTGTTTTTT.

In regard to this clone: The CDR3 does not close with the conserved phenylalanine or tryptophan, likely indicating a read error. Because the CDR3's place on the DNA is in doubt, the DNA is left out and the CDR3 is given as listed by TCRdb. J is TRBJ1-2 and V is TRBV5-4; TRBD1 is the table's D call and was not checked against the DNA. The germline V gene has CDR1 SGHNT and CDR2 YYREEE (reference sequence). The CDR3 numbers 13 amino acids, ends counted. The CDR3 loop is CASPRYVPGKTYG.

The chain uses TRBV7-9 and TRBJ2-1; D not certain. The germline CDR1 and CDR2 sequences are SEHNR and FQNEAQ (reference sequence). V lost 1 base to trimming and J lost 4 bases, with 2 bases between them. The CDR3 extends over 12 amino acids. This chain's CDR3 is CASSLVYNEQFF. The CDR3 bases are TGTGCCAGCAGCTTAGTTTACAATGAGCAGTTCTTC. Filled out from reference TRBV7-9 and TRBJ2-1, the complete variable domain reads DTGVSQNPRHKITKRGQNVTFRCDPISEHNRLYWYRQTLGQGPEFLTYFQNEAQLEKSRLLSDRFSAERPKGSFSTLEIQRTEQGDSAMYLCASSLVYNEQFFGPGTRLTVL.

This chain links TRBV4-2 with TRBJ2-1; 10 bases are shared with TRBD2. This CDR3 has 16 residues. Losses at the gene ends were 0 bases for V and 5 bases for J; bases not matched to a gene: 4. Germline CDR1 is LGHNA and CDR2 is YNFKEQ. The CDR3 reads CASSQERTSGNNEQFF. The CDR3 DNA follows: TGTGCCAGCAGCCAAGAGAGAACTAGCGGGAACAATGAGCAGTTCTTC.

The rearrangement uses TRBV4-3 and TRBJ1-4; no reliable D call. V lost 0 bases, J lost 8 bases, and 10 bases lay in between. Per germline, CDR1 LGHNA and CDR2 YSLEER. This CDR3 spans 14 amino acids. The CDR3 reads CASSQEALEEKLFF. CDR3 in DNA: TGCGCCAGCAGCCAAGAGGCTCTCGAGGAAAAACTGTTTTTT.